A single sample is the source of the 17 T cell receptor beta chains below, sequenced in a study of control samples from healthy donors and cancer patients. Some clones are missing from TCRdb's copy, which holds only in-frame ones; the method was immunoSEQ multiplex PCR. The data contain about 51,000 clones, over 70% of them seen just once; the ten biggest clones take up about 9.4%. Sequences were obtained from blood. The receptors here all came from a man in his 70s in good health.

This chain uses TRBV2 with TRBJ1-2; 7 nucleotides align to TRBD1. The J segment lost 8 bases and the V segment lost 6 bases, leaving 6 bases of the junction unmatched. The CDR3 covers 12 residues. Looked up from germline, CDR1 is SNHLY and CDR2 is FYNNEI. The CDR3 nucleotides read TGTGCCAGCAGGGGGGACAGTTACGGCTACACCTTC. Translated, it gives CASRGDSYGYTF.

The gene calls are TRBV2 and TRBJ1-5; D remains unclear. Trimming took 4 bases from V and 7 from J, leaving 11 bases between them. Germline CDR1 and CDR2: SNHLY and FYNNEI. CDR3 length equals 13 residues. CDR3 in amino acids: CASSGSSGQPQHF. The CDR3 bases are TGTGCCAGCAGTGGCTCCTCCGGGCAGCCCCAGCATTTT.

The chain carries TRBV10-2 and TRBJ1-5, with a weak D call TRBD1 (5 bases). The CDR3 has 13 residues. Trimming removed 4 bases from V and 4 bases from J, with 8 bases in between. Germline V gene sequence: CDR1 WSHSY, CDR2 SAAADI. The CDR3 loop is CASSGTLNQPQHF. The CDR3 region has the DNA TGCGCCAGCAGTGGGACACTTAATCAGCCCCAGCATTTT.

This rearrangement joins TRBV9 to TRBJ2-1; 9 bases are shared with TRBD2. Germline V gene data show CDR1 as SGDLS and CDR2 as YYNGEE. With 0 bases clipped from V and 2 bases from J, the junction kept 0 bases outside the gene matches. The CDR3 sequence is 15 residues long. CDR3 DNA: TGTGCCAGCAGCGTAGGACTAGCGGCCTACAATGAGCAGTTCTTC. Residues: CASSVGLAAYNEQFF.

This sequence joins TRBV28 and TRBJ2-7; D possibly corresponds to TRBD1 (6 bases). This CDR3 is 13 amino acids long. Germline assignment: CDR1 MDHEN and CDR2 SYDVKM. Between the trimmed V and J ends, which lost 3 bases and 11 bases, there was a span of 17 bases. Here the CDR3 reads CASSFTFQDREYF. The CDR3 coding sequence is TGTGCCAGCAGTTTCACCTTCCAGGACAGAGAGTACTTC.

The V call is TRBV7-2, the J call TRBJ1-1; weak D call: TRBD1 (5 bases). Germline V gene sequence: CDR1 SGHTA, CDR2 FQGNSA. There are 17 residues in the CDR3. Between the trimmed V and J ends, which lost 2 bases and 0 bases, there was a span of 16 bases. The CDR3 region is CASSLMWRWGMNTEAFF. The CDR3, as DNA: TGTGCCAGCAGCTTAATGTGGAGATGGGGGATGAACACTGAAGCTTTCTTT.

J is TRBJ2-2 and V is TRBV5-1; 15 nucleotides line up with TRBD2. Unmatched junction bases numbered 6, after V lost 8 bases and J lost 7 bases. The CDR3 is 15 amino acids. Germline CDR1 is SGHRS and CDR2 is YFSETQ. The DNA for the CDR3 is TGCGCCAGTACCGGACTAGCGGGAGGGAACGGGGAGCTGTTTTTT. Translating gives CASTGLAGGNGELFF.

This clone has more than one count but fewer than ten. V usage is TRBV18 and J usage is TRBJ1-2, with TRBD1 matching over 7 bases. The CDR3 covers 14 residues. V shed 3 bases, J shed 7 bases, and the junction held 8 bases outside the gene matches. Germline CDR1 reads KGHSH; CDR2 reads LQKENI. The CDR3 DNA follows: TGTGCCAGCTCACCTGAAGGGGGCGGTCCTGGCTACACCTTC. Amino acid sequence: CASSPEGGGPGYTF.

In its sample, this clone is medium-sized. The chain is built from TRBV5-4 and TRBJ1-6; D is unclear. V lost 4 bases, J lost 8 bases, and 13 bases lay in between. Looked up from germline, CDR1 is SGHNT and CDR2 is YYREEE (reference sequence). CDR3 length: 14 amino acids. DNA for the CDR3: TGTGCCAGCAGCCTATTCAAACGGGATTCACCCCTCCACTTT. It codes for CASSLFKRDSPLHF.

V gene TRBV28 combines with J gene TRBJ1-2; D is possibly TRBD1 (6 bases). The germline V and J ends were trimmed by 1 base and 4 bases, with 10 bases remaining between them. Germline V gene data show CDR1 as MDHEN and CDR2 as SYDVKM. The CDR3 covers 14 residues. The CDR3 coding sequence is TGTGCCAGCAGTTTATTTGGGGGCCTCTATGGCTACACCTTC. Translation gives CASSLFGGLYGYTF.

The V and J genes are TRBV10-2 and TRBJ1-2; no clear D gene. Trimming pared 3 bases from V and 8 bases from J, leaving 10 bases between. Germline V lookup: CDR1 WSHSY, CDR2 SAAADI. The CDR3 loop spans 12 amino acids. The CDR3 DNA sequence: TGCGCCAGCAGTGACAGGCTTAGGGGCTACACCTTC. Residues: CASSDRLRGYTF.

CDR3 in DNA: TGTGCCAGCAGTTTATTTACAGCAACTAACTATGGCTACACCTTC. Translating it yields CASSLFTATNYGYTF. The chain is built from TRBV28 and TRBJ1-2; D unresolved. V lost 1 base to trimming and J lost 0 bases, with 9 bases between them. In germline, CDR1 is MDHEN, CDR2 SYDVKM. The CDR3 consists of 15 residues.

As DNA, the CDR3 is TGTGCCAGTAGTTTCCCGGGACAGGGAACTAATGAAAAACTGTTTTTT. Translating gives CASSFPGQGTNEKLFF. The chain couples TRBV19 to TRBJ1-4; 9 nucleotides line up with TRBD1. The CDR3 covers 16 residues. Trimming took 5 bases from V and 1 from J; bases not matched to a gene: 5. CDR1 is LNHDA and CDR2 is SQIVND in the germline V gene (reference sequence).

This chain's CDR3 is CASSLAQGSYGYTF. The DNA of the CDR3 is TGTGCCAGCAGCTTAGCACAGGGATCCTATGGCTACACCTTC. V and J are TRBV5-6 and TRBJ1-2, with D tentatively TRBD1 (6 bases). This CDR3 spans 14 amino acids. Trimming took 2 bases from V and 4 from J, leaving 12 bases between them. Per the germline V gene, CDR1 is SGHDT and CDR2 is YYEEEE. The full variable domain, completed using reference TRBV5-6 and TRBJ1-2, is DAGVTQSPTHLIKTRGQQVTLRCSPKSGHDTVSWYQQALGQGPQFIFQYYEEEERQRGNFPDRFSGHQFPNYSSELNVNALLLGDSALYLCASSLAQGSYGYTFGSGTRLTVV.

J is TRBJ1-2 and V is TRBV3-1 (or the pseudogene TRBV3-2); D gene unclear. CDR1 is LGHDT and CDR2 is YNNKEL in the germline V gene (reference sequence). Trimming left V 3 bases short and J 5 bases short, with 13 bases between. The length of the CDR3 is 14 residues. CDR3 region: CASSHWGSSYGYTF. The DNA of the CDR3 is TGTGCCAGCAGCCATTGGGGATCGTCTTATGGCTACACCTTC.

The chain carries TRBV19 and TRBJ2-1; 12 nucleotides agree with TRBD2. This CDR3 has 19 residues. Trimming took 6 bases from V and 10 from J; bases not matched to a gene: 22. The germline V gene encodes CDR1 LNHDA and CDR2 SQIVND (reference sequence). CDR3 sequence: CASSHPPGLAGLRGREQFF. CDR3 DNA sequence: TGTGCCAGTAGCCATCCTCCGGGACTAGCGGGCCTTAGGGGTCGAGAGCAGTTCTTC.

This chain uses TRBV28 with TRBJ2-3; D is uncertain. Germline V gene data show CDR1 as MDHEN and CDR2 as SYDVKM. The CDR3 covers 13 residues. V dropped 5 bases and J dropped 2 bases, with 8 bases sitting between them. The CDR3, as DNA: TGTGCCAGCAGTCTCCCAAACACAGATACGCAGTATTTT. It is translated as CASSLPNTDTQYF. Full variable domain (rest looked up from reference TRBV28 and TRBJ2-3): DVKVTQSSRYLVKRTGEKVFLECVQDMDHENMFWYRQDPGLGLRLIYFSYDVKMKEKGDIPEGYSVSREKKERFSLILESASTNQTSMYLCASSLPNTDTQYFGPGTRLTVL.